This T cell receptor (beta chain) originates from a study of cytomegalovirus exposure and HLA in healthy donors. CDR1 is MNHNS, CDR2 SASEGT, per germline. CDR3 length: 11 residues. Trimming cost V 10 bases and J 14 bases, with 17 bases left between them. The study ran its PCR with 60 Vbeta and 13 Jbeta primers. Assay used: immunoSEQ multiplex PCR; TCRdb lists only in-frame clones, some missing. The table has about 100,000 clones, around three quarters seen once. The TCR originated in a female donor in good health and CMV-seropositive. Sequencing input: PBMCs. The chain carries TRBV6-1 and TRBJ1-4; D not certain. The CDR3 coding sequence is TGTGCCACCTCAACTAGCCGGAGGCTGTTTTTT. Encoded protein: CATSTSRRLFF.